This T cell receptor (beta chain) was captured by sequencing in a study of T cell responses to AZD1222 COVID-19 vaccine (dated by TCRdb to about 2021). Regarding the research as a whole: TCR sequencing was performed for 230 to 250 trial participants, of whom 207 were given two doses of AZD1222 and some 26 were given two doses of MenACWY control vaccine. Enrollment into the trials was organized by age into subgroups of 18-55, 56-69 and 70-plus years, and those subgroups contained approximately 160, 26 and 62 TCR-sequenced participants, respectively. Broad study findings and their caveats: After two AZD1222 doses, both the breadth and the depth of spike-specific TCRs were significantly higher than at day 0 and than in MenACWY recipients. CD4 TCRs associated with the vaccine covered the entire spike protein, and the dominant responses were in regions 160-218 and 743-854. Participants were mostly white British, with more females than males. The authors suggested clonal diversity may have been underestimated. Conclusions about previously exposed vaccinees were limited because only six AZD1222 recipients were SARS-CoV-2 seropositive at baseline. Because no day 14 peak-response samples were available, the repertoires could be characterized only after the peak T cell response. Reportedly, almost half of the unique spike-specific TCRs recognized epitopes lying outside the regions that are mutated in the B.1.351 and B.1.1.7 variants. The 56-69-year group was small, and its depth increase did not reach significance, likely because of low power.

Note on this clone: What this receptor recognizes is not known. No much larger clone exists at a distance of one base, and base qualities are not known.

Relative to germline, V is 10 bases shorter and J is 3 bases shorter, with 13 bases between their ends. The CDR3 contains 12 residues, cysteine and phenylalanine counted. Left in the record is the CDR3 DNA by itself, 36 bases read in frame from the first base. CDR1 and CDR2 are drawn from the germline V gene: MNHEY, SVGAGI. The CDR3 regions of human TCRbeta chains were analyzed by immunosequencing. Under the source paper's analysis protocol: TCRs in the repertoires were compared against a reference library of SARS-CoV-2-specific TCRs that had been generated with the MIRA antigen-specificity platform. Breadth meant the fraction of unique TCRs that were SARS-CoV-2-associated, whereas depth meant the fraction of total T cells that were SARS-CoV-2-associated. Using the MIRA data, every spike-specific TCR was mapped to the spike region that the TCR reacted to and assigned to either a CD4 or a CD8 class. Log10-transformed breadth and depth values were compared by one-way ANOVA with Sidak's multiple comparisons tests. TCRdb took over this immuneACCESS table, retaining in-frame rearrangements with V and J assigned. Such tables are incomplete; in checked studies, under half of the missing clones stem from an unresolved V gene, and the remainder is unexplained. D and trimming were read from the DNA, whereas the V and J calls and clone size are those reported in that table. This sample has roughly 100,000 clones in its table, and roughly 91% of those were observed once. Jointly, the top ten make up around 8% of the sample.

Explained via the paper, the time point label denotes: about 28 days (+/-7) after the second vaccine dose. Because spike-specific TCR depth and breadth did not differ between the two schedules, AZD1222 recipients who got a second dose at roughly 4 weeks were pooled with those who got a second dose at roughly 12 weeks. Samples from vaccinated people were obtained from the UK trials COV001 and COV002, which included a single-blind randomized controlled phase 2/3 trial of AZD1222 (ChAdOx1 nCoV-19) in healthy adults. Trial participant PBMC samples were collected at day 0 and day 28 after the second dose for TCRbeta chain sequencing.

The TCR was taken from an adult who received the AZD1222 COVID-19 vaccine. Sequenced material: peripheral blood, taken 28 days after the second AZD1222 dose. This chain joins TRBV6-5 to TRBJ2-7; a confident D gene designation cannot be given. This receptor has the CDR3 CATERGDYEQYF. The nucleotide sequence reads TGTGCCACCGAGAGAGGCGACTACGAGCAGTACTTC.